This TCR beta chain was documented in a study of identical twins. There are 14 residues in the CDR3. Germline loops: CDR1 LGHDT, CDR2 YNNKEL (reference sequence). V was cut by 1 base and J by 2 bases, with 6 bases left in between. One entry per CDR3 protein results from TCRdb running MiXCR on the 5' RACE reads. The sample shows approximately 890,000 distinct CDR3 sequences, around an eighth of them seen only once. A further study also used this sample, focusing on yellow fever vaccine responses in identical twins.

The sample was PBMCs. The rearrangement links TRBV3-1 to TRBJ2-1; D remains unclear. The TCR comes from a young woman in good health. CDR3 protein: CASSQGTAYNEQFF. The CDR3 DNA sequence: TGTGCCAGCAGCCAAGGGACCGCCTACAATGAGCAGTTCTTC.